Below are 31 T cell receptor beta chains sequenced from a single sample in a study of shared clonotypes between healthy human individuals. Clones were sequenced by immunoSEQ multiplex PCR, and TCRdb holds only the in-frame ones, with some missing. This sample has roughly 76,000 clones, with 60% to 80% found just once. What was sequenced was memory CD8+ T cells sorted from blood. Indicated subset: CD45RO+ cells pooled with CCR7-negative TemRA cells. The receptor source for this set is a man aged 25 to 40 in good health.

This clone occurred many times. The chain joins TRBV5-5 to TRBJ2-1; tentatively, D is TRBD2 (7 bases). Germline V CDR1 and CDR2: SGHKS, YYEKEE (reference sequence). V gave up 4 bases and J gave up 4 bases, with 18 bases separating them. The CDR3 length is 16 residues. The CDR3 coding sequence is TGTGCCAGCAGCCCCAGTCGGGGGGACAAATACAATGAGCAGTTCTTC. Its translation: CASSPSRGDKYNEQFF.

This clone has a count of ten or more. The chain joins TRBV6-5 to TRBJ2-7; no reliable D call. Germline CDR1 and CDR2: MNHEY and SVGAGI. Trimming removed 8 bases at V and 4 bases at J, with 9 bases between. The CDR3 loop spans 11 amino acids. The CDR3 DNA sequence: TGTGCCAGCGTGGAGTTTTACGAGCAGTACTTC. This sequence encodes CASVEFYEQYF.

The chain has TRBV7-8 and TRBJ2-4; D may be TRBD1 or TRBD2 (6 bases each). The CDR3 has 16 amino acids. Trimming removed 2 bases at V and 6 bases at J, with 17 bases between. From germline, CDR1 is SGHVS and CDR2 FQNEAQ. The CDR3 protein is CASSLRGDSLLNIQYF. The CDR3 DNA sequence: TGTGCCAGCAGCTTAAGGGGGGACTCCCTTCTAAACATTCAGTACTTC.

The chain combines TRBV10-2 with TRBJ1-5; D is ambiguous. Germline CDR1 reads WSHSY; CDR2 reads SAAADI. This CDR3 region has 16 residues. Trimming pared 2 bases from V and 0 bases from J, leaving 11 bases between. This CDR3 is CASSEAPGNSNQPQHF. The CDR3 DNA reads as TGCGCCAGCAGTGAGGCTCCAGGTAATAGCAATCAGCCCCAGCATTTT.

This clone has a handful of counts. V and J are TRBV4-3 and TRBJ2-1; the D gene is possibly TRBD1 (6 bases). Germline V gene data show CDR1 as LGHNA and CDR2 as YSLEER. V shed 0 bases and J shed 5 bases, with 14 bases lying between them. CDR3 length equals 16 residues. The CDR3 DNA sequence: TGCGCCAGCAGCCAAGATGGCTGGGGGCAAAACAATGAGCAGTTCTTC. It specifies CASSQDGWGQNNEQFF.

The CDR3 nucleotides read TGTGCCAGCAGCGCAGGGGGGTTTGGTCAGCCCCAGCATTTT. This gives the protein CASSAGGFGQPQHF. V is TRBV5-5 and J is TRBJ1-5, with TRBD1 matching over 7 bases. CDR3 length: 14 residues. With 4 bases clipped from V and 6 bases from J, the junction kept 7 bases outside the gene matches. Germline CDR1 reads SGHKS; CDR2 reads YYEKEE (reference sequence).

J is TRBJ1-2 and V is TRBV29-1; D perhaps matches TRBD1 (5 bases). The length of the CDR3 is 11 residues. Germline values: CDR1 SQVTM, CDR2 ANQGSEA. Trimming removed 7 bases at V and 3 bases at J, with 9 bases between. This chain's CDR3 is CSGRGDYGYTF. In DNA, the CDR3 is TGCAGCGGGCGGGGGGACTATGGCTACACCTTC.

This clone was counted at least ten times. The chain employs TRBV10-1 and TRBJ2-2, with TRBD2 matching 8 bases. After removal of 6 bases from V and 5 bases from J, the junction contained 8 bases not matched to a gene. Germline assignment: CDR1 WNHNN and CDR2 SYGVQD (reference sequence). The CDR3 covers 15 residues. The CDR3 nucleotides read TGCGCCAGCAGCGCGCTAGCGGGCGGGACCGGGGAGCTGTTTTTT. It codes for CASSALAGGTGELFF.

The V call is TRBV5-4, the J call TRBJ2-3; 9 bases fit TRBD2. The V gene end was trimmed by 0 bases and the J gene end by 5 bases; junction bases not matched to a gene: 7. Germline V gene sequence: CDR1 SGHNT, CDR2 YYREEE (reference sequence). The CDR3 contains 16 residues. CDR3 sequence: CASSLAAGGVGDTQYF. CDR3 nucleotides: TGTGCCAGCAGCTTGGCGGCGGGAGGGGTTGGAGATACGCAGTATTTT.

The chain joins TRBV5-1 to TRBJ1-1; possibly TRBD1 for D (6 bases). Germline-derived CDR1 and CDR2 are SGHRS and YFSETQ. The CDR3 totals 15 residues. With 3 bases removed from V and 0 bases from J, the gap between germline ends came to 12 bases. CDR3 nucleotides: TGCGCCAGCAGCTCCACAGGGCCCATGAACACTGAAGCTTTCTTT. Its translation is CASSSTGPMNTEAFF.

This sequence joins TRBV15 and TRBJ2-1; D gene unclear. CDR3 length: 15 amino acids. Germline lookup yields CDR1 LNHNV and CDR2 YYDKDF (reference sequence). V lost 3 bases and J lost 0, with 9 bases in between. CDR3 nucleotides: TGTGCCACCAGCAGGGGCCGGAGCTCCTACAATGAGCAGTTCTTC. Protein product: CATSRGRSSYNEQFF.

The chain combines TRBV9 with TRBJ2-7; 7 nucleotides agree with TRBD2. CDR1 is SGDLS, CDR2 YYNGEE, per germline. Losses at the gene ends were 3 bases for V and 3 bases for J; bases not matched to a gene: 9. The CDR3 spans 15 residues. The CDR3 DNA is TGTGCCAGCAGCGCCGGACTAGAGAGTATCTACGAGCAGTACTTC. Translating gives CASSAGLESIYEQYF.

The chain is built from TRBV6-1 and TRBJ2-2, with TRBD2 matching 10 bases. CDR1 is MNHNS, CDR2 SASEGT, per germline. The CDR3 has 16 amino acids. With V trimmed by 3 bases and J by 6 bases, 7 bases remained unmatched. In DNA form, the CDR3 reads TGTGCCAGCAGTGACGGAGCTAGCGGGAGCCCCGGGGAGCTGTTTTTT. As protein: CASSDGASGSPGELFF.

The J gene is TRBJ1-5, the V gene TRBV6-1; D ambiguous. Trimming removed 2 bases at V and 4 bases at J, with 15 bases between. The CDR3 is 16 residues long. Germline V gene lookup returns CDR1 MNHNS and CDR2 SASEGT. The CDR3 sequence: CASSELSAAANQPQHF. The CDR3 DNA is TGTGCCAGCAGTGAATTATCTGCGGCAGCTAATCAGCCCCAGCATTTT.

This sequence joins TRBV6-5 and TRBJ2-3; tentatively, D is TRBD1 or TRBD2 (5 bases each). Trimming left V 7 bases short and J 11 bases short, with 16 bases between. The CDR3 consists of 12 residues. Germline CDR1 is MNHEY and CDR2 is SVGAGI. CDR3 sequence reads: CASKLPGTKQYF. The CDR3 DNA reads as TGTGCCAGCAAATTACCCGGGACCAAGCAGTATTTT.

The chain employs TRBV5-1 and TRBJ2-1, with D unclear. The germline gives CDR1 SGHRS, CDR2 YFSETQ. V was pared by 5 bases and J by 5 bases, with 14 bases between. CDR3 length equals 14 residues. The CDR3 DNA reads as TGCGCCAGCAGTCCCCTTAGCACAGACAATGAGCAGTTCTTC. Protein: CASSPLSTDNEQFF.

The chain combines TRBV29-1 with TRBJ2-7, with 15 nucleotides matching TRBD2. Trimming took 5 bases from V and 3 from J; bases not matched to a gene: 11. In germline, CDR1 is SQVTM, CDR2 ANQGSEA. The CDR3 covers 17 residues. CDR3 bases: TGCAGCGTTCGCGGCGGACTAGCGGGAGGGAATCTCTACGAGCAGTACTTC. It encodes CSVRGGLAGGNLYEQYF.

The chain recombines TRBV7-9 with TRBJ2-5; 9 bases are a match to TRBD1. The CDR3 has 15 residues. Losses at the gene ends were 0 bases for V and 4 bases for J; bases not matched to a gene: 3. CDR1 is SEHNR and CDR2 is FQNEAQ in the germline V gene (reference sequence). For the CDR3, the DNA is TGTGCCAGCAGCTTAGCAACAGGGGGCCGAGAGACCCAGTACTTC. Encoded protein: CASSLATGGRETQYF.

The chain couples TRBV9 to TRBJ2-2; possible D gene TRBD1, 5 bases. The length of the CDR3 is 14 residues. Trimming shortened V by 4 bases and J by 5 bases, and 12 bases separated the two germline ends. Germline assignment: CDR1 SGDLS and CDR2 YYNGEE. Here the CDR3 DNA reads TGTGCCAGCAGCCTTGACAGTACAACCGGGGAGCTGTTTTTT. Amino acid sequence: CASSLDSTTGELFF.

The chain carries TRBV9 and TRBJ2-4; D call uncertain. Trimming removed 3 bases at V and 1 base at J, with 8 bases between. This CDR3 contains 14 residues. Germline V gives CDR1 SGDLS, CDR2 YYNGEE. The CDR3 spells CASSGPVAKNIQYF. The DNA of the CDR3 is TGTGCCAGCAGCGGTCCAGTGGCCAAAAACATTCAGTACTTC.

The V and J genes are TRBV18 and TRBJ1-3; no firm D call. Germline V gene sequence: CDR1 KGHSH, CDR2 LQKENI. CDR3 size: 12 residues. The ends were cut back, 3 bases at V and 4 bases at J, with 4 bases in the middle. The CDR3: CASSPTGNTIYF. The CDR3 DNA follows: TGTGCCAGCTCACCGACGGGAAACACCATATATTTT.

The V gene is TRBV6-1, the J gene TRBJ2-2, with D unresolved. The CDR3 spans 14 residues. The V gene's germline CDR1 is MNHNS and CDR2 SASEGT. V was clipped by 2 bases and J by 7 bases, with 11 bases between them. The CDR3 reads CASSETMENGELFF. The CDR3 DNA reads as TGTGCCAGCAGTGAAACGATGGAAAACGGGGAGCTGTTTTTT.

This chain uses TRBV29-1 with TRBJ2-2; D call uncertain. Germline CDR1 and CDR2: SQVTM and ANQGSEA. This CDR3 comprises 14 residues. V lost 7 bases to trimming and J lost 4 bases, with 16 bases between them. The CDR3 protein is CSAYLWQSTGELFF. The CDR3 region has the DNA TGCAGCGCGTACCTATGGCAGTCCACCGGGGAGCTGTTTTTT.

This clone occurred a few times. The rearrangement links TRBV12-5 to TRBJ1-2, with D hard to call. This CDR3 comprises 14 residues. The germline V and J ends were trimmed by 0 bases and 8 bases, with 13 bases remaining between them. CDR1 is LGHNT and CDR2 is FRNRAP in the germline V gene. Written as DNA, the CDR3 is TGTGCTAGTGGTTTGGTACCGGGGAGGAGAGGCTACACCTTC. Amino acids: CASGLVPGRRGYTF.

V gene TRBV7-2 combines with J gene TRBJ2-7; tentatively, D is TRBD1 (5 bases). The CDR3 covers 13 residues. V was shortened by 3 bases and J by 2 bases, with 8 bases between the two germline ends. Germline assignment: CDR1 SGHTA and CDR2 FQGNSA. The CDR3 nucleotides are TGTGCCAGCAGCTTTGACAGTACCTACGAGCAGTACTTC. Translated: CASSFDSTYEQYF.

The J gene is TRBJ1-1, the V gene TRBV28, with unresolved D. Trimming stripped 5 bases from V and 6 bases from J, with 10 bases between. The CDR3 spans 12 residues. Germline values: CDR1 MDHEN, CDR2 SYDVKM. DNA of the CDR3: TGTGCCAGCAGTCGATACGTCGCTGAAGCTTTCTTT. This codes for CASSRYVAEAFF. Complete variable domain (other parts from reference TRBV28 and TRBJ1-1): DVKVTQSSRYLVKRTGEKVFLECVQDMDHENMFWYRQDPGLGLRLIYFSYDVKMKEKGDIPEGYSVSREKKERFSLILESASTNQTSMYLCASSRYVAEAFFGQGTRLTVV.

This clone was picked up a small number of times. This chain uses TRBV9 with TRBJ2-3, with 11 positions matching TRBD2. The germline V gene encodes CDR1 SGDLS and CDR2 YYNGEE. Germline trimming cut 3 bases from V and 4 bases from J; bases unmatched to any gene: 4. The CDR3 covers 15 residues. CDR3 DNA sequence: TGTGCCAGCAGCGATAGCGGGAGGGGAGCAGATACGCAGTATTTT. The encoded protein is CASSDSGRGADTQYF.

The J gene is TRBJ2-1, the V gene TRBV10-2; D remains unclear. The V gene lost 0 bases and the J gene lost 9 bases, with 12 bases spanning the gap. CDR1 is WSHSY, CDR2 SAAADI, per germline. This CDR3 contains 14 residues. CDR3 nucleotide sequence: TGCGCCAGCAGTGAGTCGAAGGGCCTGGGTGAGCAGTTCTTC. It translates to CASSESKGLGEQFF.

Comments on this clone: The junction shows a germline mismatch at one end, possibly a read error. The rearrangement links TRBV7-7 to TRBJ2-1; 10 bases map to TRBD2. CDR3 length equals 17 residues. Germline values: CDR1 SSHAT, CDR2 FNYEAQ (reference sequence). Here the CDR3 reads CASSGRTSGTGYNEQFF. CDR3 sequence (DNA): TGTGCTAGCAGCGGTCGGACTAGCGGAACGGGTTACAATGAGCAGTTCTTC.

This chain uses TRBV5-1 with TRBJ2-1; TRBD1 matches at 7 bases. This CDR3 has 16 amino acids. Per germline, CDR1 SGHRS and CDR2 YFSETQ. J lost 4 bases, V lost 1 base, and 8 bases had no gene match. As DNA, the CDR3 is TGCGCCAGCAGCTTGCGGCCCGGGACAGTTTACAATGAGCAGTTCTTC. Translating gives CASSLRPGTVYNEQFF.

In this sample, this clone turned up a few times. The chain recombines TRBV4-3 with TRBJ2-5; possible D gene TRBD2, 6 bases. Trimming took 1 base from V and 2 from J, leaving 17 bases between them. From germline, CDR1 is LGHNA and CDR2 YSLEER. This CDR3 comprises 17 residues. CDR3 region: CASSQVSSSGGQETQYF. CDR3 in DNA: TGCGCCAGCAGCCAAGTATCGAGTTCCGGGGGACAAGAGACCCAGTACTTC.